A selection of T cell receptor beta chains follows, all from one sample in a study of vaccination effects on CD4 cells after COVID-19. No antigens are known for them. The table came from immunoSEQ multiplex PCR; TCRdb's copy has only in-frame clones and leaves some out. This table holds about 79,000 clones, around 70% found once. This material consisted of CD4+ T cells from PBMCs cultured with HCoV-229E spike peptides, taken before COVID-19 vaccination. The receptors shown here come from a human donor who received a COVID-19 vaccine. The CDR3 runs from the conserved cysteine through the conserved F or W. A D gene is named only where the DNA matches it firmly. Clone size is given for some rows only: seen once, a few or many times, or a class if the clone is expanded.

>TRBJ1-5|-|-|TRBV6-1
CASSEKHPGVSNQPQHF
TGTGCCAGCAGTGAAAAGCACCCAGGGGTTAGCAATCAGCCCCAGCATTTT
>TRBJ2-2|-|-|TRBV10-3
CAISELSRLNTGELFF
TGTGCCATCAGTGAGCTCTCAAGACTGAACACCGGGGAGCTGTTTTTT
>TRBJ2-6|-|-|TRBV3-1/TRBV3-2
CASASGSAGANVLTF
TGTGCCTCCGCCTCAGGGTCCGCAGGGGCCAACGTCCTGACTTTC
>TRBJ2-5|-|-|TRBV12-3/TRBV12-4
CASSFGTQETQYF
TGTGCCAGCAGTTTCGGGACACAAGAGACCCAGTACTTC
>TRBJ2-4|-|-|TRBV6-1
CASSEGSVRVGDIQYF
TGTGCCAGCAGTGAAGGCTCTGTCAGGGTGGGAGACATTCAGTACTTC
>TRBJ2-1|-|-|TRBV3-1/TRBV3-2
CASSQVRYEQFF
TGTGCCAGCAGCCAAGTTCGCTATGAGCAGTTCTTC
>TRBJ1-5|few|TRBD1|TRBV18
CASSPGQGISNQPQHF
TGTGCCAGCTCACCCGGACAGGGGATAAGCAATCAGCCCCAGCATTTT
>TRBJ2-3|-|-|TRBV4-3
CASSQVRDSADTQYF
TGCGCCAGCAGCCAAGTTAGGGATAGTGCAGATACGCAGTATTTT
>TRBJ2-1|few|TRBD2|TRBV11-2
CASSTGTSRFF
TGTGCCAGCAGTACGGGGACTAGTAGGTTCTTC
>TRBJ2-1|-|TRBD2|TRBV6-2/TRBV6-3
CASSAPAGGYNEQFF
TGTGCCAGCAGTGCCCCCGCGGGGGGCTACAATGAGCAGTTCTTC
>TRBJ1-2|few|-|TRBV3-1/TRBV3-2
CASSQVGVNYGYTF
TGTGCCAGCAGCCAAGTGGGGGTAAACTATGGCTACACCTTC
>TRBJ2-5|-|-|TRBV2
CASRQLATEETQYF
TGTGCCAGTCGGCAACTAGCTACTGAGGAGACCCAGTACTTC
>TRBJ1-1|few|-|TRBV27
CASGGYTEAFF
TGTGCCTCGGGGGGCTACACTGAAGCTTTCTTT
>TRBJ1-2|-|-|TRBV12-3/TRBV12-4
CASSFDGSGSYTF
TGTGCCAGCAGTTTCGACGGGAGTGGTAGCTACACCTTC
>TRBJ1-2|once|TRBD1|TRBV5-1
CASSLALWTGGSGYTF
TGCGCCAGCAGCTTGGCCTTATGGACAGGGGGCTCTGGCTACACCTTC
>TRBJ1-4|-|-|TRBV5-1
CASSPGPADLRKLFF
TGCGCCAGCAGCCCTGGTCCTGCGGACTTAAGAAAACTGTTTTTT
>TRBJ1-2|-|-|TRBV24-1
CATSDLDYGYTF
TGTGCCACCAGTGACCTCGACTATGGCTACACCTTC
>TRBJ2-3|-|-|TRBV2
CASRGSVTDTQYF
TGTGCCAGCAGGGGGTCTGTCACAGATACGCAGTATTTT
>TRBJ2-2|few|-|TRBV4-1
CASSQETGELFF
TGCGCCAGCAGCCAAGAAACCGGGGAGCTGTTTTTT
>TRBJ2-5|-|-|TRBV3-1/TRBV3-2
CASSQNQETQYF
TGTGCCAGCAGCCAGAACCAAGAGACCCAGTACTTC
>TRBJ1-5|-|-|TRBV10-1
CASSVQLPQHF
TGCGCCAGCAGTGTTCAGTTACCCCAGCATTTT
>TRBJ1-1|once|-|TRBV7-6
CASSLGAQLNTEAFF
TGTGCCAGCAGCTTAGGTGCACAACTAAACACTGAAGCTTTCTTT
>TRBJ1-5|-|-|TRBV30
CAWGPKGNQPQHF
TGTGCCTGGGGACCGAAAGGCAATCAGCCCCAGCATTTT
>TRBJ2-5|-|-|TRBV4-2
CASSQGGPPWAETQYF
TGTGCCAGCAGCCAGGGGGGACCCCCGTGGGCAGAGACCCAGTACTTC
>TRBJ1-1|-|-|TRBV4-2
CASSQGRDFTEAFF
TGTGCCAGCAGCCAAGGCCGGGATTTCACTGAAGCTTTCTTT
>TRBJ2-1|-|TRBD2|TRBV11-2
CASRLTSGGALNEQFF
TGTGCCAGCAGATTAACTAGCGGGGGGGCCCTCAATGAGCAGTTCTTC
>TRBJ1-1|-|-|TRBV10-3
CAISESGSMNTEAFF
TGTGCCATCAGTGAGTCGGGCAGCATGAACACTGAAGCTTTCTTT
>TRBJ1-1|-|TRBD1|TRBV4-1
CASSQQNRGGYTYTEAFF
TGCGCCAGCAGCCAACAAAACAGGGGGGGTTATACGTACACTGAAGCTTTCTTT